The 13 T cell receptor beta chains listed next were all sequenced from one sample in a study of blood T cell repertoires in COVID-19. Data came from immunoSEQ multiplex PCR; TCRdb stores just in-frame clones and leaves some out. The data hold a few hundred thousand clones, with about 89% observed a single time. Source material: peripheral blood. These receptors originate from a woman between 25 and 40 years old with COVID-19, enrolled during active disease.

In its sample, this clone was seen once. V is TRBV15 and J is TRBJ2-3, with 9 bases identical to TRBD2. Germline CDR1 reads LNHNV; CDR2 reads YYDKDF (reference sequence). V shed 0 bases and J 3 bases; nucleotides not matched to a gene: 10. CDR3 length equals 18 residues. This CDR3 is CATSRDRGLAGPTDTQYF. DNA for the CDR3: TGTGCCACCAGCAGAGATAGAGGCCTAGCGGGGCCGACAGATACGCAGTATTTT.

The rearrangement uses TRBV20-1 and TRBJ1-2; D remains ambiguous. The ends were cut back, 6 bases at V and 2 bases at J, with 7 bases in the middle. There are 11 residues in the CDR3. Germline V gene lookup returns CDR1 DFQATT and CDR2 SNEGSKA (reference sequence). DNA of the CDR3: TGCAGTGCAATCCCAAACTATGGCTACACCTTC. Its protein is CSAIPNYGYTF.

V is TRBV6-5 and J is TRBJ2-2; the D is unclear. The CDR3 extends over 12 amino acids. The germline V and J ends were trimmed by 6 bases and 8 bases, with 10 bases remaining between them. Germline V lookup: CDR1 MNHEY, CDR2 SVGAGI. The CDR3 is CASRAGGGELFF. CDR3 coding DNA: TGTGCCAGCAGGGCAGGTGGAGGGGAGCTGTTTTTT.

J is TRBJ2-1 and V is TRBV19; 7 bases agree with TRBD2. The CDR3 consists of 15 residues. Germline lookup yields CDR1 LNHDA and CDR2 SQIVND (reference sequence). The V gene end was trimmed by 6 bases and the J gene end by 10 bases; junction bases not matched to a gene: 15. CDR3 sequence (DNA): TGTGCCAGTAGCATCGGGAAGCGGGGACTGTCGGAGCAGTTCTTC. It specifies CASSIGKRGLSEQFF.

The chain links TRBV4-3 to TRBJ1-2; D gene unclear. There are 11 residues in the CDR3. Trimming removed 4 bases at V and 12 bases at J, with 12 bases between. Per the germline V gene, CDR1 is LGHNA and CDR2 is YSLEER. DNA of the CDR3: TGCGCCAGCAGCCTCCTAGGCCGGCACACCTTC. Translating gives CASSLLGRHTF.

The rearrangement joins TRBV5-5 to TRBJ1-2; D not resolved. V was clipped by 0 bases and J by 3 bases, with 6 bases between them. Looked up from germline, CDR1 is SGHKS and CDR2 is YYEKEE (reference sequence). The CDR3 totals 13 residues. In nucleotides, the CDR3 is TGTGCCAGCAGCTTGGGACAAGACTATGGCTACACCTTC. Translation: CASSLGQDYGYTF.

V usage is TRBV9 and J usage is TRBJ2-2; weak D call: TRBD2 (6 bases). The ends were cut back, 0 bases at V and 5 bases at J, with 14 bases in the middle. Germline CDR1 and CDR2: SGDLS and YYNGEE. This CDR3 has 16 residues. Here the CDR3 DNA reads TGTGCCAGCAGCGTAGACGGGGGTCCGGGTACCGGGGAGCTGTTTTTT. The encoded protein is CASSVDGGPGTGELFF.

The J gene is TRBJ2-1, the V gene TRBV2; maybe TRBD2 (5 bases). CDR3 length: 14 amino acids. Trimming shortened V by 3 bases and J by 2 bases, and 8 bases separated the two germline ends. Germline lookup yields CDR1 SNHLY and CDR2 FYNNEI. CDR3 DNA: TGTGCCAGCAGTGAGCGGGCGCCCTACAATGAGCAGTTCTTC. It specifies CASSERAPYNEQFF.

V is TRBV30 and J is TRBJ2-7, with 12 bases identical to TRBD1. This CDR3 region has 13 residues. Germline V gene lookup returns CDR1 GTSNPN and CDR2 SVGIG (reference sequence). The junction had 5 bases not matched to a gene; V was cut back by 5 bases and J by 6 bases. Written as DNA, the CDR3 is TGTGCCTGGGCCGGGACAGGGGGCCGCGAGCAGTACGTC. Amino acid sequence: CAWAGTGGREQYV.

The chain links TRBV4-3 to TRBJ2-1; 11 nucleotides align to TRBD2. With 2 bases clipped from V and 7 bases from J, the junction kept 10 bases outside the gene matches. This CDR3 is built from 17 residues. Germline-derived CDR1 and CDR2 are LGHNA and YSLEER. This CDR3 reads CASSQQLSGGAVNEQFF. DNA for the CDR3: TGCGCCAGCAGCCAACAACTTAGCGGGGGGGCCGTTAATGAGCAGTTCTTC.

The chain links TRBV5-1 to TRBJ2-2; 9 nucleotides align to TRBD1. V lost 4 bases and J lost 3; bases outside the gene matches: 4. In germline, CDR1 is SGHRS, CDR2 YFSETQ. The CDR3 loop spans 15 amino acids. The CDR3 DNA reads TGCGCCAGCAGCCAAGGACAGGGGTACACCGGGGAGCTGTTTTTT. Protein product: CASSQGQGYTGELFF.

The rearrangement links TRBV27 to TRBJ1-5, with TRBD1 as a possible D gene (5 bases). Germline V gene lookup returns CDR1 MNHEY and CDR2 SMNVEV (reference sequence). This CDR3 has 17 residues. With 2 bases removed from V and 5 bases from J, the gap between germline ends came to 19 bases. The CDR3 region has the DNA TGTGCCAGCAGTTTAAGGTACAGGTATCGTCTCGATCAGCCCCAGCATTTT. Protein product: CASSLRYRYRLDQPQHF.

The chain links TRBV4-2 to TRBJ2-1; tentatively, D is TRBD2 (6 bases). Germline CDR1 LGHNA, CDR2 YNFKEQ. The CDR3 runs to 17 residues. V was cut by 0 bases and J by 8 bases, with 20 bases left in between. The CDR3 DNA is TGTGCCAGCAGCCAAGAAAGGCGAGGGACCTGGGGGGATGAGCAGTTCTTC. It translates to CASSQERRGTWGDEQFF.